These 8 T cell receptor beta chains were sequenced from one sample in a study of PD-1 blockade in mismatch repair-deficient tumors. The method was immunoSEQ multiplex PCR; TCRdb's version includes in-frame clones alone and lacks a portion of them. Of 77,000 or so clones listed, approximately 80% are singletons. Material: peripheral blood, obtained 44 weeks after starting pembrolizumab. The source is an adult with mismatch repair-deficient cancer.

The chain is built from TRBV4-3 and TRBJ2-2; 10 nucleotides line up with TRBD1. The CDR3 runs to 17 residues. Trimming at V came to 0 bases and at J to 6 bases, leaving 7 bases not matched to a gene. Germline values: CDR1 LGHNA, CDR2 YSLEER. The CDR3 region is CASSQDPGTGDSGELFF. CDR3 DNA sequence: TGCGCCAGCAGCCAAGACCCCGGGACAGGGGATTCCGGGGAGCTGTTTTTT.

The V gene is TRBV2, the J gene TRBJ2-7, with D unclear. The CDR3 runs to 13 residues. Deletions cut 2 bases from V and 2 bases from J, with 7 bases between. Per germline, CDR1 SNHLY and CDR2 FYNNEI. The CDR3 DNA reads TGTGCCAGCAGTGAAATCAGAACCTACGAGCAGTACTTC. Translation gives CASSEIRTYEQYF.

The chain has TRBV19 and TRBJ2-1; no clear D gene. The CDR3 loop spans 15 amino acids. CDR1 LNHDA and CDR2 SQIVND come from the germline V gene (reference sequence). Deletions cut 1 base from V and 0 bases from J, with 7 bases between. CDR3 in amino acids: CASSIAPSSYNEQFF. The CDR3 region has the DNA TGTGCCAGTAGTATAGCCCCGAGCTCCTACAATGAGCAGTTCTTC. The full variable domain, with the rest looked up from reference TRBV19 and TRBJ2-1, is DGGITQSPKYLFRKEGQNVTLSCEQNLNHDAMYWYRQDPGQGLRLIYYSQIVNDFQKGDIAEGYSVSREKKESFPLTVTSAQKNPTAFYLCASSIAPSSYNEQFFGPGTRLTVL.

The V and J genes are TRBV15 and TRBJ2-1, with D unclear. V was trimmed by 0 bases and J by 8 bases, leaving 5 bases between them. The CDR3 extends over 12 amino acids. Germline V gene sequence: CDR1 LNHNV, CDR2 YYDKDF (reference sequence). In nucleotides, the CDR3 is TGTGCCACCAGCAGAGATCTTGATGAGCAGTTCTTC. Protein: CATSRDLDEQFF.

V is TRBV11-2 and J is TRBJ1-1; D is undetermined. The ends were cut back, 1 base at V and 5 bases at J, with 17 bases in the middle. The CDR3 consists of 16 residues. Germline V gene lookup returns CDR1 SGHAT and CDR2 FQNNGV. The chain's CDR3 is CASSLVRTQKGTEAFF. The CDR3 DNA reads as TGTGCCAGCAGCTTAGTACGGACTCAGAAGGGTACTGAAGCTTTCTTT.

V usage is TRBV29-1 and J usage is TRBJ2-7, with 7 positions matching TRBD1. The trim removed 3 bases at V and 0 bases at J, leaving 8 bases unmatched. This CDR3 spans 15 amino acids. Germline V gene data show CDR1 as SQVTM and CDR2 as ANQGSEA. CDR3 amino acids: CSVDNMAGGSYEQYF. The CDR3 DNA reads TGCAGCGTTGATAATATGGCAGGGGGCTCCTACGAGCAGTACTTC.

The V call is TRBV4-2, the J call TRBJ2-1, with 9 nucleotides matching TRBD2. The ends lost 4 bases at V and 7 bases at J; junction bases unmatched: 8. The CDR3 contains 15 residues. Germline assignment: CDR1 LGHNA and CDR2 YNFKEQ. The CDR3 loop reads CASSLQTSGLNEQFF. CDR3 DNA sequence: TGTGCCAGCAGCCTCCAGACTAGCGGATTAAATGAGCAGTTCTTC.

This clone has just a few counts. The rearrangement uses TRBV4-1 and TRBJ1-2; D uncertain. Germline values: CDR1 MGHRA, CDR2 YSYEKL. V lost 0 bases, J lost 8 bases, and 16 bases lay in between. The CDR3 sequence is 15 residues long. The DNA of the CDR3 is TGCGCCAGCAGCCAAGATTTAGGATCATCCTCGGGCTACACCTTC. As protein: CASSQDLGSSSGYTF.